A single sample is the source of the 19 T cell receptor beta chains below, sequenced in a study of glioma-infiltrating T cells after dendritic cell vaccination. Sequencing was performed with immunoSEQ multiplex PCR; in TCRdb, only in-frame clones are kept and a portion is missing. The table records more than 55,000 clones, 85% of them present only once. Time point here: after dendritic cell vaccination, including at tumor progression/relapse. Sequenced material: blood, taken after dendritic cell vaccination. Receptor source: a human donor with glioblastoma.

CDR3 DNA sequence: TGCGCCAGCAGCCAAGATGTGGGGACAGGGGGATACGAGCAGTACTTC. It codes for CASSQDVGTGGYEQYF. This sequence joins TRBV4-1 and TRBJ2-7; 11 positions agree with TRBD1. This CDR3 has 16 amino acids. Per germline, CDR1 MGHRA and CDR2 YSYEKL. The ends lost 0 bases at V and 4 bases at J; junction bases unmatched: 5.

This clone has just one count. The chain couples TRBV5-5 to TRBJ1-5; D gene ambiguous. Germline V gene sequence: CDR1 SGHKS, CDR2 YYEKEE (reference sequence). Trimming pared 3 bases from V and 3 bases from J, leaving 13 bases between. The CDR3 totals 15 residues. CDR3 region: CASSWKPGHNQPQHF. The CDR3 nucleotides are TGTGCCAGCAGCTGGAAACCGGGTCACAATCAGCCCCAGCATTTT.

This rearrangement joins TRBV7-3 to TRBJ2-2; 7 bases agree with TRBD1. V lost 3 bases, J lost 1 base, and 2 bases stayed unmatched. The germline V gene has CDR1 SGHTA and CDR2 FQGTGA. The CDR3 covers 15 residues. The CDR3 is CASSLGTVNTGELFF. The CDR3 nucleotides are TGTGCCAGCAGCTTGGGGACAGTGAACACCGGGGAGCTGTTTTTT. The entire variable domain, with the rest obtained from reference TRBV7-3 and TRBJ2-2, is as follows: GAGVSQTPSNKVTEKGKYVELRCDPISGHTALYWYRQSLGQGPEFLIYFQGTGAADDSGLPNDRFFAVRPEGSVSTLKIQRTERGDSAVYLCASSLGTVNTGELFFGEGSRLTVL.

This chain uses TRBV19 with TRBJ2-1; 10 bases are shared with TRBD1. The germline CDR1 and CDR2 sequences are LNHDA and SQIVND (reference sequence). The CDR3 has 14 amino acids. The V and J ends lost 6 bases and 2 bases, in that order; junction bases with no gene match: 1. The CDR3 DNA is TGTGCCAGTAGCGGACAGGGGGCCTACAATGAGCAGTTCTTC. Amino acid sequence: CASSGQGAYNEQFF. Supplemented by reference TRBV19 and TRBJ2-1, the full variable domain reads DGGITQSPKYLFRKEGQNVTLSCEQNLNHDAMYWYRQDPGQGLRLIYYSQIVNDFQKGDIAEGYSVSREKKESFPLTVTSAQKNPTAFYLCASSGQGAYNEQFFGPGTRLTVL.

The genes are TRBV4-3 and TRBJ2-7; 8 positions match TRBD2. The V gene's germline CDR1 is LGHNA and CDR2 YSLEER. J gave up 3 bases and V 1 base, and 2 bases lay outside the gene matches. The CDR3 spans 14 residues. The CDR3 bases are TGCGCCAGCAGCCAAGGAGCGGGGGACTACGAGCAGTACTTC. Residues: CASSQGAGDYEQYF.

The chain combines TRBV6-5 with TRBJ2-7, with D possibly being TRBD2 (6 bases). The CDR3 extends over 15 amino acids. V gave up 0 bases and J gave up 7 bases, with 16 bases separating them. Germline CDR1 reads MNHEY; CDR2 reads SVGAGI. The CDR3 DNA reads as TGTGCCAGCAGTTACTCGGAGGGGCGGACGCGGGAGCAGTACTTC. It specifies CASSYSEGRTREQYF.

The chain uses TRBV9 and TRBJ1-4, with TRBD1 matching over 9 bases. The CDR3 contains 17 residues. The germline gives CDR1 SGDLS, CDR2 YYNGEE. The trim removed 0 bases at V and 8 bases at J, leaving 11 bases unmatched. The CDR3, as DNA: TGTGCCAGCAGCGTAGCCCGGGACAGGGAACAGATCGAAAAACTGTTTTTT. It specifies CASSVARDREQIEKLFF.

A single count supports this clone. The chain uses TRBV10-1 and TRBJ2-7; TRBD1 agrees at 7 bases. The CDR3 sequence is 16 residues long. The V gene's germline CDR1 is WNHNN and CDR2 SYGVQD (reference sequence). Trimming cost V 4 bases and J 0 bases; bases outside gene matches: 9. CDR3 bases: TGCGCCAGCAGTGCCGGGACAGCGCCGATCTCCTACGAGCAGTACTTC. Translating gives CASSAGTAPISYEQYF.

The chain links TRBV5-1 to TRBJ2-3, with 12 nucleotides matching TRBD1. Germline V lookup: CDR1 SGHRS, CDR2 YFSETQ. The CDR3 is 15 amino acids. Trimming at V came to 4 bases and at J to 6 bases, leaving 6 bases not matched to a gene. The CDR3 nucleotides read TGCGCCAGCAGCCTGGGGACAGGGGGCTCGGATACGCAGTATTTT. Translated: CASSLGTGGSDTQYF.

Of note for this clone: At the DNA level, this CDR3 is encoded by other sequences in the same sample as well. The chain links TRBV9 to TRBJ2-1; TRBD2 aligns across 9 bases. The germline CDR1 and CDR2 sequences are SGDLS and YYNGEE. Unmatched junction bases numbered 3, after V lost 3 bases and J lost 2 bases. The CDR3 loop spans 15 amino acids. In DNA, the CDR3 is TGTGCCAGCAGCGAAAGCGGGGGGACCTACAATGAGCAGTTCTTC. Amino acids: CASSESGGTYNEQFF.

The chain joins TRBV18 to TRBJ2-7; the match to TRBD1 covers 8 bases. Germline V gene sequence: CDR1 KGHSH, CDR2 LQKENI. The CDR3 runs to 15 residues. V lost 3 bases, J lost 4 bases, and 8 bases stayed unmatched. The CDR3 DNA reads TGTGCCAGCTCACCGACACGCGGGACAGGTTACGAGCAGTACTTC. Translation gives CASSPTRGTGYEQYF. The full variable domain, rest sourced from reference TRBV18 and TRBJ2-7, is NAGVMQNPRHLVRRRGQEARLRCSPMKGHSHVYWYRQLPEEGLKFMVYLQKENIIDESGMPKERFSAEFPKEGPSILRIQQVVRGDSAAYFCASSPTRGTGYEQYFGPGTRLTVT.

The chain uses TRBV5-6 and TRBJ1-5, with D perhaps matching TRBD1 (6 bases). CDR1 is SGHDT and CDR2 is YYEEEE in the germline V gene. V lost 3 bases and J 0 bases, leaving 13 bases between the germline ends. The CDR3 loop spans 16 amino acids. The CDR3 here is CASSSRTENSNQPQHF. The CDR3 coding sequence is TGTGCCAGCAGCTCTCGGACAGAGAATAGCAATCAGCCCCAGCATTTT.

This clone was seen just once. The rearrangement links TRBV19 to TRBJ2-1; the match to TRBD1 covers 10 bases. The germline V gene encodes CDR1 LNHDA and CDR2 SQIVND (reference sequence). The CDR3 is made up of 16 amino acids. V dropped 4 bases and J dropped 5; count of bases not matched to a gene: 8. DNA of the CDR3: TGTGCCAGTAGTAGCCCCCGGGACAGGGGACACAATGAGCAGTTCTTC. This encodes CASSSPRDRGHNEQFF.

The chain uses TRBV9 and TRBJ2-3; 9 bases are shared with TRBD2. CDR3 length equals 15 residues. V gave up 2 bases and J gave up 2 bases; unmatched junction bases: 3. The germline V gene encodes CDR1 SGDLS and CDR2 YYNGEE. The CDR3 coding sequence is TGTGCCAGCAGCGTCGGGACTAGCAACACAGATACGCAGTATTTT. This translates into CASSVGTSNTDTQYF.

This chain joins TRBV7-3 and TRBJ2-1; 13 bases map to TRBD2. The CDR3 totals 15 residues. Germline CDR1 reads SGHTA; CDR2 reads FQGTGA. The V segment lost 5 bases and the J segment 11 bases; nucleotides outside the gene matches: 9. CDR3 residues: CASSELAGGPRQQFF. The CDR3 DNA follows: TGTGCCAGCAGCGAACTAGCGGGGGGGCCTCGTCAGCAGTTCTTC.

The chain joins TRBV5-1 to TRBJ2-2; a weak D match, TRBD2 (5 bases). Germline CDR1 is SGHRS and CDR2 is YFSETQ. With 2 bases removed from V and 4 bases from J, the gap between germline ends came to 15 bases. This CDR3 contains 16 residues. CDR3 amino acids: CASSFPPGKSTGELFF. The CDR3 DNA reads TGCGCCAGCAGCTTTCCCCCCGGGAAGAGCACCGGGGAGCTGTTTTTT. The full variable domain, rest sourced from reference TRBV5-1 and TRBJ2-2, is KAGVTQTPRYLIKTRGQQVTLSCSPISGHRSVSWYQQTPGQGLQFLFEYFSETQRNKGNFPGRFSGRQFSNSRSEMNVSTLELGDSALYLCASSFPPGKSTGELFFGEGSRLTVL.

CDR3 region: CASSGGTGTPQETQYF. In DNA, the CDR3 is TGTGCCAGCAGCGGAGGGACAGGAACACCCCAAGAGACCCAGTACTTC. The chain employs TRBV9 and TRBJ2-5; the match to TRBD1 covers 8 bases. The ends lost 3 bases at V and 1 base at J; junction bases unmatched: 8. The CDR3 length is 16 residues. The germline V gene encodes CDR1 SGDLS and CDR2 YYNGEE.

The rearrangement links TRBV7-6 to TRBJ2-1; 9 bases fit TRBD2. After removal of 2 bases from V and 5 bases from J, the junction contained 1 base not matched to a gene. The length of the CDR3 is 14 residues. CDR1 SGHVS and CDR2 FNYEAQ come from the germline V gene. The CDR3 loop is CASSLIAGDNEQFF. The CDR3 DNA reads as TGTGCCAGCAGCTTAATAGCGGGGGACAATGAGCAGTTCTTC. Full variable domain (rest looked up from reference TRBV7-6 and TRBJ2-1): GAGVSQSPRYKVTKRGQDVALRCDPISGHVSLYWYRQALGQGPEFLTYFNYEAQQDKSGLPNDRFSAERPEGSISTLTIQRTEQRDSAMYRCASSLIAGDNEQFFGPGTRLTVL.

The rearrangement uses TRBV5-1 and TRBJ2-2; 11 positions agree with TRBD1. Germline trimming cut 2 bases from V and 7 bases from J; bases unmatched to any gene: 4. This CDR3 is 15 amino acids long. Germline-derived CDR1 and CDR2 are SGHRS and YFSETQ. The CDR3 nucleotides are TGCGCCAGCAGCTTCGGGGACAGGGGGATCGGGGAGCTGTTTTTT. It encodes CASSFGDRGIGELFF. Complete variable domain (other parts from reference TRBV5-1 and TRBJ2-2): KAGVTQTPRYLIKTRGQQVTLSCSPISGHRSVSWYQQTPGQGLQFLFEYFSETQRNKGNFPGRFSGRQFSNSRSEMNVSTLELGDSALYLCASSFGDRGIGELFFGEGSRLTVL.